This TCR beta chain was profiled in a study of cytomegalovirus exposure and HLA in healthy donors (dated by TCRdb to about 2017). Turning to the overall study: According to an earlier analysis of 587 of the donors, some 170 million T cells yielded over 100 million unique TCR beta sequences and 276 Gb of sequence data. To predict cytomegalovirus infection status, the study combined high-throughput TCR immunosequencing, statistical association of individual TCRs with disease status, and machine learning. To decide whether each TCR beta V gene segment behaved as functional or pseudogenic, an earlier analysis of some 600 of the donors relied on high-throughput TCR beta sequencing. Among around 400 genotyped donors of the cohort, an average of roughly 230,000 unique TCR beta nucleotide sequences was sequenced per donor, of which 15% to 20% were non-productive. Donor age, sex, ethnicity and CMV serostatus were compiled together with the repertoire data. An early release that covered about 600 HLA-typed donors contained approximately 290 gigabases of sequencing data and about 84 million unique TCR sequences. Typing coverage varied by locus: about 629-640 donors for A, B, C, DRB1 and DQB1; 500 to 550 for DQA1; over 600 for DPA1; around 450 for DPB1. About five DR-DQ haplotypes were treated as single units for association and clustering because of strong linkage in the cohort. Besides the first cohort of 500 to 700 subjects, a separate validation cohort made up of 120 or so different subjects was used. The study aimed to test whether cataloging public T cell receptors could reveal signatures of past pathogen exposure. Genome-wide SNP genotypes for about 65% of the roughly 700 donors were used in a later genetic analysis, which treated that subset as a discovery cohort. The later analysis used no new phenotypic data to find candidate immune exposures, relying instead on TCR beta sequences and their occurrence across donors. All discovery cohort repertoires had been generated on a single sequencing platform. Of the roughly 400 genotyped donors, around 81% fell in the genetic ancestry cluster associated with self-reported Caucasian donors. Using immunosequencing, the study profiled T cell repertoires from about 650 subjects and related those repertoires to cytomegalovirus serostatus. A later analysis re-analyzed previously published TCR beta repertoires from several hundred donors and added high-resolution HLA genotyping to study TCR occurrence patterns. HLA typing covered class I and class II loci at four-digit resolution.

As to this clone: Which antigen it targets is not known. Base qualities are not provided; no much larger clone lies one nucleotide away.

To prepare the library, the immunoSEQ multiplex PCR assay was applied. A mixture of 60 forward primers for TCR Vbeta segments and 13 reverse primers for TCR Jbeta segments was used in the multiplex PCR. Amplification of the CDR3 region of rearranged TCR beta genes was performed with a multiplex PCR assay on genomic DNA. The Illumina HiSeq System was used to sequence the amplified TCR beta libraries as 87-base-pair reads. The paper's data handling went like this. Across the roughly 600 repertoires, a later analysis counted 80 million or so unique TCR beta chains, approximately 12 million of which were shared by at least two donors. Raw reads were error-corrected and collapsed into unique sequences by a nearest-neighbor algorithm in which closely related sequences were merged to remove PCR and sequencing errors. V, D and J gene segments were assigned by aligning CDR3 sequences to IMGT reference sequences. For a sequence to be retained, a match of at least six nucleotides was required to both a V gene segment and a J gene segment. A rearrangement counted as productive if the CDR3 had no stop codons and remained in frame with V and J, and every other rearrangement counted as non-productive. CDR3 was defined according to IMGT convention as the region running from the second conserved V-encoded cysteine to the conserved J-encoded phenylalanine. The earlier analysis of a few hundred of the donors excluded any sequence lacking an unambiguous match to a single V gene segment. In an earlier analysis of a few hundred of the donors, V segments were called functional above 56.7% productive rearrangements and were called segregating when the between-donor standard deviation exceeded 5%. To diagnose cytomegalovirus status from the catalog of TCR beta chain sequences, a statistical classification framework was built. In a later analysis, V and J genes were assigned by comparing TCR nucleotide sequences against IMGT/GENE-DB human TR gene sequences. Using the TCRdist pipeline, a later analysis assigned CDR3 sequences along with most-parsimonious VDJ recombination scenarios. In a later analysis, every TCR beta chain was defined by the combination of its CDR3 amino acid sequence and its V-gene family, and reads without a unique V-gene family were dropped. A later analysis removed roughly 590 highly shared, low-generation-probability nucleotide sequences to deal with suspected cross-contamination and a sequencing artifact. In a later analysis, a clonal expansion index was calculated for each public chain from normalized within-repertoire ranks of inferred template counts. Generation probabilities in a later analysis came from a VDJ recombination model fitted to out-of-frame rearrangements, and those results were checked against IGoR. Hypergeometric tests were used in a later analysis to score TCR-TCR, TCR-HLA and TCR-CMV co-occurrence, with a repertoire-size bias correction applied to the TCR pairs. In a later analysis, false discovery rates were estimated by permuting HLA or CMV assignments 20 times. In a later analysis, co-occurring TCRs were grouped using DBSCAN, and TCRdist sequence similarity was added for clustering within HLA-allele-positive subsets. For co-occurrence clustering, repertoires with fewer than 30,000 or more than 120,000 public chains were excluded, along with roughly 5 repertoires with anomalous nucleotide sharing. TCRdb took over this immuneACCESS table, retaining in-frame rearrangements with V and J assigned. Such tables are incomplete; in checked studies, under half of the missing clones stem from an unresolved V gene, and the remainder is unexplained. That table is the source of V, J and clone size, and D and trimming were worked out from the DNA. Within this sample are about 140,000 clones, with roughly 80% of them counted one time only. Together, the top ten hold 1.5% to 2% of the sample.

The CDR3, cysteine through phenylalanine, is 15 amino acids long. Solely the CDR3 DNA is kept, with 45 bases framed from the first base. Trimming takes 1 base from V and 0 bases from J, and the germline ends sit 9 bases apart. The germline V gene yields SGHTA for CDR1 and FQGNSA for CDR2. Findings and caveats that apply to the study as a whole: A further reported finding was that TCR beta sequences accurately predicted the HLA-A and HLA-B alleles for most subjects in the first cohort. Most TCR sequences were seen in very few donors, while some public TCRs were found in many individuals. A later analysis found that HLA-associated TCR beta chains were more clonally expanded and had lower generation probabilities than equally common non-associated chains. When HLA alleles, especially DR and DQ, strongly co-occurred, TCR associations were difficult to assign to individual alleles. Cytomegalovirus status was reported to be diagnosed by the classifier with high specificity and sensitivity in both the original and validation cohorts. In this cohort, only TCR beta chains were sequenced, and detectable features were limited by the absence of alpha or paired-chain data. According to the authors, the approach could potentially be generalized to other disease states and immunological phenotypes. In a later analysis, several top co-occurrence clusters were reported to appear linked to parvovirus B19, influenza, CMV and Epstein-Barr virus. An association between a missense DCLRE1C variant and V-gene and J-gene trimming of TCR beta chains was found in a later genetic analysis and replicated in an independent cohort. In an earlier analysis of 587 of the donors, most TCR beta V segments appeared in productive rearrangements about 87% or about 30% of the time, broadly matching IMGT annotations. According to a later genetic analysis, donors in an Asian-associated ancestry cluster had fewer N-insertions in productive TCRs than the approximately 630-donor mean. A few of the identified cytomegalovirus-associated TCR beta chains were confirmed in vitro to be specific for cytomegalovirus antigens. Roughly uniform sequencing depth across donors was assumed in presence/absence analyses, although this assumption may not hold. Correlated functional status among segregating V segments might reflect linkage disequilibrium, but an unknown experimental factor could not be ruled out. A cluster of highly shared sequence variants was judged likely to represent a technical artifact of the sequencing pipeline. According to a later analysis, TCR association rates differed among HLA loci, with DRB1 alleles showing the most associated TCRs and HLA-C alleles showing the fewest. In the study, around 150 TCR beta chains were listed as associated with cytomegalovirus. Because HLA typing was unavailable for some donors at each locus, only the typed subset was used in association tests. The 87-base-pair reads could not distinguish some IMGT-functional V segments, including TRBV6-2 and TRBV6-3, so those segments were excluded. The earlier analysis of 450 to 700 of the donors excluded fewer than 20 rarely observed V segments, including chromosome 9 orphons, because counts were too low. At a false discovery rate of 0.05, a later analysis linked about 16,000 TCR beta sequences to specific HLA alleles. CMV serostatus was the only immune exposure information available for the cohort. Most CMV-associated TCR beta chains appeared to be HLA-restricted in a later analysis, and the HLA associations seemed to be driven largely by CMV exposure.

In total, just over 650 healthy bone marrow donors made up the cohort. At the time of sampling, all cohort members were nominally healthy, though unrecorded immune exposures were likely present. The donor was CMV seronegative and belonged to the group of around 350 seronegative cohort members. A peripheral blood sample was provided by each donor, and peripheral blood mononuclear cells were used for TCR beta sequencing. Genomic DNA extraction from the blood cell samples was performed with the Qiagen DNeasy Blood Extraction Kit. The sample consisted of PBMCs. This clonotype was obtained from a female donor in good health and CMV-seronegative. This sequence uses TRBV7-2 and TRBJ1-1; TRBD1 is possibly the D segment (5 matching bases). The DNA sequence is as follows: TGTGCCAGCAGCTTAGGGGGCCGGATGAACACTGAAGCTTTCTTT. This codes for CASSLGGRMNTEAFF.